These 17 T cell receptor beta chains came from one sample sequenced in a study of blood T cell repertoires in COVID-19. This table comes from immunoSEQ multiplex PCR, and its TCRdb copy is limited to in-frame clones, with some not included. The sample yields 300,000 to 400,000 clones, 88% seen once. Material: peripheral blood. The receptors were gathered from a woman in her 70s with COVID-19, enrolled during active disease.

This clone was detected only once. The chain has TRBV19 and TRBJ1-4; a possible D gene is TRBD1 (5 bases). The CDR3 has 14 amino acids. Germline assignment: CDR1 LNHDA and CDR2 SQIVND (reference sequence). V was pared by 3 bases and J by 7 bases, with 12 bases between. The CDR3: CASSMGQGGEKLFF. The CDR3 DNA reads TGTGCCAGTAGTATGGGTCAGGGAGGTGAAAAACTGTTTTTT. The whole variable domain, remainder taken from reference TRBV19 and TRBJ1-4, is DGGITQSPKYLFRKEGQNVTLSCEQNLNHDAMYWYRQDPGQGLRLIYYSQIVNDFQKGDIAEGYSVSREKKESFPLTVTSAQKNPTAFYLCASSMGQGGEKLFFGSGTQLSVL.

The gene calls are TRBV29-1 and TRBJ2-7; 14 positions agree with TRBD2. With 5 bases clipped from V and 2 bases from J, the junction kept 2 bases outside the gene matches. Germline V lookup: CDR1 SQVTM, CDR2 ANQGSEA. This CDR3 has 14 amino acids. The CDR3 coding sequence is TGCAGCGTTTTGGGACTAGCGGGGGCCTACGAGCAGTACTTC. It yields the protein CSVLGLAGAYEQYF.

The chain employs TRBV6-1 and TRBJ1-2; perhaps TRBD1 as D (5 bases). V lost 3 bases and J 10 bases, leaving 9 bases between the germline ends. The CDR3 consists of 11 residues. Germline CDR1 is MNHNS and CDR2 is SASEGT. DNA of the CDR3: TGTGCCAGCAGTGAGGGGCCAGCCTACACCTTC. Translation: CASSEGPAYTF.

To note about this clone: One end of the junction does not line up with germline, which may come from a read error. In DNA form, the CDR3 reads TGTGCCAGTACTATACAGGGGCTATACGGAAACACCATATATTTT. Translating it yields CASTIQGLYGNTIYF. The rearrangement links TRBV19 to TRBJ1-3, with 7 bases fitting TRBD1. Germline CDR1 and CDR2: LNHDA and SQIVND (reference sequence). The CDR3 consists of 15 residues.

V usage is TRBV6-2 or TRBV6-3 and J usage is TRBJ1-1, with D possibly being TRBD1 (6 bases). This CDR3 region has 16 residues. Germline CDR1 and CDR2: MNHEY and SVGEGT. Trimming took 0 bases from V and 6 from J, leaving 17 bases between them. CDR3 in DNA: TGTGCCAGCAGTTACTCGTTCGTTGGCGGGGGCCCTGAAGCTTTCTTT. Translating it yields CASSYSFVGGGPEAFF.

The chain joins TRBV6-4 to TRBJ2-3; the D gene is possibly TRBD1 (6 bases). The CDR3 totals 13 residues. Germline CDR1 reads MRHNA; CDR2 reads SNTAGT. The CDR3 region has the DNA TGTGCTAGAGGGGGTACTAGCACAGATACGCAGTATTTT. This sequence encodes CARGGTSTDTQYF.

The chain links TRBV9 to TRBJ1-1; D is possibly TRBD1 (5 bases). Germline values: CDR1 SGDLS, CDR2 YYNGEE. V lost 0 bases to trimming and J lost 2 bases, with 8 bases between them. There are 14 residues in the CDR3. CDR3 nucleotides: TGTGCCAGCAGCGTAGATACAGGTAACACTGAAGCTTTCTTT. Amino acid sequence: CASSVDTGNTEAFF. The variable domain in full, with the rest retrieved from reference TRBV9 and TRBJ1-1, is DSGVTQTPKHLITATGQRVTLRCSPRSGDLSVYWYQQSLDQGLQFLIQYYNGEERAKGNILERFSAQQFPDLHSELNLSSLELGDSALYFCASSVDTGNTEAFFGQGTRLTVV.

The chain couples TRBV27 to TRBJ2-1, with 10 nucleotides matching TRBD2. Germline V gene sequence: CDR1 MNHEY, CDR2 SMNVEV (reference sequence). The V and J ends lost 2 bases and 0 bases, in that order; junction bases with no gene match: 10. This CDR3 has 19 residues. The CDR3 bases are TGTGCCAGCAGTTTAAGGCTAGCGGGGGCCATAAGCTCCTACAATGAGCAGTTCTTC. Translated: CASSLRLAGAISSYNEQFF.

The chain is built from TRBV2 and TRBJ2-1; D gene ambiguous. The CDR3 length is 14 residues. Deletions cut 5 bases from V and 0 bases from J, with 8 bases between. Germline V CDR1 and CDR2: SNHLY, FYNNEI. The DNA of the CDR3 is TGTGCCAGCAGTACCTCGAGCTCCTACAATGAGCAGTTCTTC. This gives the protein CASSTSSSYNEQFF.

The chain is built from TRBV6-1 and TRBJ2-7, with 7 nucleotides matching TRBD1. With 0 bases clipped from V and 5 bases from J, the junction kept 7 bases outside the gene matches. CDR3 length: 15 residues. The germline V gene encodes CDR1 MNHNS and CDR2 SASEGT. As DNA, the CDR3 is TGTGCCAGCAGTGAAGCTGAGACAGGGCGCCACGAGCAGTACTTC. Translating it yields CASSEAETGRHEQYF.

The CDR3: CASEVPGLAFQETQYF. The CDR3 DNA sequence: TGTGCCTCGGAAGTCCCGGGACTAGCGTTTCAAGAGACCCAGTACTTC. The chain employs TRBV30 and TRBJ2-5, with 10 nucleotides matching TRBD2. The germline V gene has CDR1 GTSNPN and CDR2 SVGIG (reference sequence). The CDR3 extends over 16 amino acids. V shed 7 bases and J 2 bases; nucleotides not matched to a gene: 13.

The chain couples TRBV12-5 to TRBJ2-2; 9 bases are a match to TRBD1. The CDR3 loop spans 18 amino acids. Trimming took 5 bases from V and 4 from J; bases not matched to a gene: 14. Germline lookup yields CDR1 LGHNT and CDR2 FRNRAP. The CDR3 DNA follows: TGTGCTAGTGGTCCCAATACCGTGCGACAGGGGGGCACCGGGGAGCTGTTTTTT. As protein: CASGPNTVRQGGTGELFF.

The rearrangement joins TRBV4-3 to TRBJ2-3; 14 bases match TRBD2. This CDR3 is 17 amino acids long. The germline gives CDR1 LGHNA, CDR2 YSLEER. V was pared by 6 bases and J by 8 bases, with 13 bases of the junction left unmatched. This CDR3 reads CASSLEGTSGGTRTQYF. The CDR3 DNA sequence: TGCGCCAGCAGTCTCGAAGGGACTAGCGGGGGTACACGTACGCAGTATTTT.

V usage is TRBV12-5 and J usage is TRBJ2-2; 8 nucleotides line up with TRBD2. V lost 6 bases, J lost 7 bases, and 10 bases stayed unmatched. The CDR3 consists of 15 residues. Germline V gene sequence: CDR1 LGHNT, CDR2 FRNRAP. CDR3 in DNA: TGTGCTAGTGGCCAGGGACTAGACCAAATCGGGGAGCTGTTTTTT. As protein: CASGQGLDQIGELFF.

CDR3 coding DNA: TGTGCCAGCAGTTTCACTAGCGGCCAGCAGTTCTTC. Amino acids: CASSFTSGQQFF. The J gene is TRBJ2-1, the V gene TRBV6-2 or TRBV6-3; 8 positions match TRBD2. V was clipped by 4 bases and J by 11 bases; unmatched bases: 4. This CDR3 region has 12 residues. Germline assignment: CDR1 MNHEY and CDR2 SVGEGT.

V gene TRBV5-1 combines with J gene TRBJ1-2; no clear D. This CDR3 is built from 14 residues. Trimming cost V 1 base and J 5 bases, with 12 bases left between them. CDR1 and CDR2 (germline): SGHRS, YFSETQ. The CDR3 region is CASSLRREMYGYTF. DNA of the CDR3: TGCGCCAGCAGCTTGCGGAGGGAAATGTATGGCTACACCTTC.

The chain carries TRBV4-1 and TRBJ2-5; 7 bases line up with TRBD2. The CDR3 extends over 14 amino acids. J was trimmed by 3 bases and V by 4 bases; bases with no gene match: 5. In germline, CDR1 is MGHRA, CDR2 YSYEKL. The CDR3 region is CASSLYGGEETQYF. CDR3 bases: TGCGCCAGCAGCCTCTATGGGGGGGAAGAGACCCAGTACTTC.